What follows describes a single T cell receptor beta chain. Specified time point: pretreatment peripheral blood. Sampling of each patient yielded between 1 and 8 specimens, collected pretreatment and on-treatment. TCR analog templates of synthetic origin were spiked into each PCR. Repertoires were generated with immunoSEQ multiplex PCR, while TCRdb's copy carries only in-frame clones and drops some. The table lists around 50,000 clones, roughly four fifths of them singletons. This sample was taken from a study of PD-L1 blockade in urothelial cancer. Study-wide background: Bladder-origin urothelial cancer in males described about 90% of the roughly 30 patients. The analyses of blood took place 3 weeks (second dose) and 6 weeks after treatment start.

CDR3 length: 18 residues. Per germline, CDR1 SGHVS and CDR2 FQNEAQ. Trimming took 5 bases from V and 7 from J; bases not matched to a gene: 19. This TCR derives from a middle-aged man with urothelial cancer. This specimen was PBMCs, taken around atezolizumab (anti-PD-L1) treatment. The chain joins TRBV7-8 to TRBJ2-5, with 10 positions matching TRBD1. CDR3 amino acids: CASSAQVGDRGERGTQYF. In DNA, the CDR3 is TGTGCCAGCAGCGCACAGGTTGGGGACAGGGGCGAAAGAGGGACCCAGTACTTC. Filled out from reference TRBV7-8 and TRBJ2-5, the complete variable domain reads GAGVSQSPRYKVAKRGQDVALRCDPISGHVSLFWYQQALGQGPEFLTYFQNEAQLDKSGLPSDRFFAERPEGSVSTLKIQRTQQEDSAVYLCASSAQVGDRGERGTQYFGPGTRLLVL.